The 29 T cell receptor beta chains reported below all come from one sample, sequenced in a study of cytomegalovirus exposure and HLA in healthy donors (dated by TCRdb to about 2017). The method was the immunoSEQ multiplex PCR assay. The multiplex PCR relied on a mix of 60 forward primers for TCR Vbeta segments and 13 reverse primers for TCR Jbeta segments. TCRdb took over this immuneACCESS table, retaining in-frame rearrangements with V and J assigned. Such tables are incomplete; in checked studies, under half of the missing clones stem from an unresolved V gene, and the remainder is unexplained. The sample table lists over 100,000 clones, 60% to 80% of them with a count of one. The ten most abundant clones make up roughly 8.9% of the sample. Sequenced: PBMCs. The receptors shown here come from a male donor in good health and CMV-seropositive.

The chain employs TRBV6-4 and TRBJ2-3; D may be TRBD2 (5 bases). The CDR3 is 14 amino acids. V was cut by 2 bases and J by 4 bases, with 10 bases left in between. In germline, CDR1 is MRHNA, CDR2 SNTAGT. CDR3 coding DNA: TGTGCCAGCAGTGACCGGGGTGGGGCAGATACGCAGTATTTT. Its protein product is CASSDRGGADTQYF.

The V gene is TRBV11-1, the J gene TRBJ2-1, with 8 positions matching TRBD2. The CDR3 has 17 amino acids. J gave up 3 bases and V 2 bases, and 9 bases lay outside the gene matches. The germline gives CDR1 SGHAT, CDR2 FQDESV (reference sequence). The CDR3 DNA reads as TGTGCCAGCAGCTTAAAGTACGGGAGGGGGGACTACAATGAGCAGTTCTTC. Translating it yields CASSLKYGRGDYNEQFF.

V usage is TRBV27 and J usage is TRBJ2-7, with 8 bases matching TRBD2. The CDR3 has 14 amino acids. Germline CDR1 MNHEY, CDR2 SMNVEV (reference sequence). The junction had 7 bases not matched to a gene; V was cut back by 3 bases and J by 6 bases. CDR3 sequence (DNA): TGTGCCAGCAGTTTGGGCAGCGGGAGACTCGAGCAGTACTTC. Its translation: CASSLGSGRLEQYF.

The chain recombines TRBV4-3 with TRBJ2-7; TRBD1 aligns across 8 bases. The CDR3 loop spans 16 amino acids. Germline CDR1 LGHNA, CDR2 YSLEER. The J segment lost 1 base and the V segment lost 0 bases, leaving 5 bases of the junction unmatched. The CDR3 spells CASSQDWRQGSYEQYF. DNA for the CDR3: TGCGCCAGCAGCCAAGATTGGAGACAGGGGTCCTACGAGCAGTACTTC.

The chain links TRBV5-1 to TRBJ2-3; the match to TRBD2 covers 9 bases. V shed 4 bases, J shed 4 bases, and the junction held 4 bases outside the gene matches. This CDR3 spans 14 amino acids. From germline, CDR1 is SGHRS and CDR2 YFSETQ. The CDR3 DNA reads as TGCGCCAGCAGCCGGACTAGCGAGGCAGATACGCAGTATTTT. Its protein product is CASSRTSEADTQYF.

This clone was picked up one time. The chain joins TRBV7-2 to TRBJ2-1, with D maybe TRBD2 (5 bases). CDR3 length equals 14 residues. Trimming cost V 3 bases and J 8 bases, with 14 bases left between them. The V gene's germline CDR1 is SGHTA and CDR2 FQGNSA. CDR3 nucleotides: TGTGCCAGCAGCTTGGGGAGTTATGGTGATGAGCAGTTCTTC. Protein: CASSLGSYGDEQFF.

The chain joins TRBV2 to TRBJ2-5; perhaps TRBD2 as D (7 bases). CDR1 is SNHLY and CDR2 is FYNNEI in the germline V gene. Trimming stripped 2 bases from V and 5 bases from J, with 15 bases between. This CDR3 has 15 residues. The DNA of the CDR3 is TGTGCCAGCAGTGAAAATTGGGGGGGCGAGGAGACCCAGTACTTC. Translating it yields CASSENWGGEETQYF.

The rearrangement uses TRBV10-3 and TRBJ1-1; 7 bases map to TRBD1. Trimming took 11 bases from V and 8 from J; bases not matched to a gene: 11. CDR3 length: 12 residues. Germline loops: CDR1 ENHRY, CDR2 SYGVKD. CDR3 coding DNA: TGTGCCGCCCGGCAAGGGGGACAGGAAGCTTTCTTT. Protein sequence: CAARQGGQEAFF.

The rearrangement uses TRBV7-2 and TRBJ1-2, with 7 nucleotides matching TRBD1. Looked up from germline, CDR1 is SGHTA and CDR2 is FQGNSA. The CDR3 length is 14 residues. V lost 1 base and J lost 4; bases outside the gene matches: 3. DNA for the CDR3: TGTGCCAGCAGCTTAGATGACAGGGCCTATGGCTACACCTTC. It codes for CASSLDDRAYGYTF.

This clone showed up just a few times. The CDR3 DNA reads as TGTGCCAGGAATGTGCGACAGGGGGTGAACGAGCAGTACTTC. The encoded protein is CARNVRQGVNEQYF. V gene TRBV2 combines with J gene TRBJ2-7, with 9 bases lining up with TRBD1. The germline CDR1 and CDR2 sequences are SNHLY and FYNNEI. Trimming took 9 bases from V and 5 from J; bases not matched to a gene: 11. This CDR3 contains 14 residues.

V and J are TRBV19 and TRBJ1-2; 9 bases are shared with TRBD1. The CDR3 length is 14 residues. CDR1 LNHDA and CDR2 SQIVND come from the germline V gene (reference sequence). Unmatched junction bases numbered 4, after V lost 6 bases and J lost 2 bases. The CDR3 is CASRGTGRNYGYTF. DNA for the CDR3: TGTGCCAGTAGGGGGACAGGGAGAAACTATGGCTACACCTTC.

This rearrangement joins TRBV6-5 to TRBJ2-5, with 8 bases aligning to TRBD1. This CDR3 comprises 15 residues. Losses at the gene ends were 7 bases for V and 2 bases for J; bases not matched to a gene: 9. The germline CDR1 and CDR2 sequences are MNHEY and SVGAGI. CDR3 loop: CASTRTGTLQETQYF. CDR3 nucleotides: TGTGCCAGCACTCGGACAGGGACTTTACAAGAGACCCAGTACTTC.

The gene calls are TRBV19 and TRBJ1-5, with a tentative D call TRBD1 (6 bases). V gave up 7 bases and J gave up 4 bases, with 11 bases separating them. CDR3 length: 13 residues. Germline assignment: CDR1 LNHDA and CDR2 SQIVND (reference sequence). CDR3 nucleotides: TGTGCCAGTAAGGGGGTTGAGAATCAGCCCCAGCATTTT. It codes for CASKGVENQPQHF.

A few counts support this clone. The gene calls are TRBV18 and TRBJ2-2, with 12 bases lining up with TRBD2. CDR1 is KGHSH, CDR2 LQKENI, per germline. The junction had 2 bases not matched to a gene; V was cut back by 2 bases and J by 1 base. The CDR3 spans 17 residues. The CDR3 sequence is CASSPELAGGNTGELFF. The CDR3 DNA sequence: TGTGCCAGCTCACCAGAACTAGCGGGAGGGAACACCGGGGAGCTGTTTTTT.

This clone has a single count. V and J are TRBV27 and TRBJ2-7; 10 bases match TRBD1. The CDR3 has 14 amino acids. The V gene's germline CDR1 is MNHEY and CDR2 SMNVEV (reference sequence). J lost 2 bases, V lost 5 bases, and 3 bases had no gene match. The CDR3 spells CASSRQGATYEQYF. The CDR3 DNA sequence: TGTGCCAGCAGTCGACAGGGGGCCACCTACGAGCAGTACTTC.

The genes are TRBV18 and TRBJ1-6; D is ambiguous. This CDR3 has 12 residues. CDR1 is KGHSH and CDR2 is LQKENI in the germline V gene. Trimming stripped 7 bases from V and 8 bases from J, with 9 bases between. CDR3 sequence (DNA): TGTGCCAGCTTCACCGGGGATTCACCCCTCCACTTT. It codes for CASFTGDSPLHF.

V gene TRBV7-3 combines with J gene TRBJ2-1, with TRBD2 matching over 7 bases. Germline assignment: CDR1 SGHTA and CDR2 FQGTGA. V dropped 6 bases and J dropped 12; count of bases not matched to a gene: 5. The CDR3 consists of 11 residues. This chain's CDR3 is CASSPGRGQFF. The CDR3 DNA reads TGTGCCAGCAGTCCTGGGAGGGGGCAGTTCTTC.

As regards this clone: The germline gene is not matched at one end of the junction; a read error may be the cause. In nucleotides, the CDR3 is TGTTCCAGCAGCCACCGGGACAGAACTTACGAGCAGTACTTC. Amino acids: CSSSHRDRTYEQYF. This chain uses TRBV7-9 with TRBJ2-7; 7 bases match TRBD1. The CDR3 spans 14 residues. The germline V gene encodes CDR1 SEHNR and CDR2 FQNEAQ (reference sequence). The variable domain in full, completed from reference TRBV7-9 and TRBJ2-7, reads DTGVSQNPRHKITKRGQNVTFRCDPISEHNRLYWYRQTLGQGPEFLTYFQNEAQLEKSRLLSDRFSAERPKGSFSTLEIQRTEQGDSAMYLCSSSHRDRTYEQYFGPGTRLTVT.

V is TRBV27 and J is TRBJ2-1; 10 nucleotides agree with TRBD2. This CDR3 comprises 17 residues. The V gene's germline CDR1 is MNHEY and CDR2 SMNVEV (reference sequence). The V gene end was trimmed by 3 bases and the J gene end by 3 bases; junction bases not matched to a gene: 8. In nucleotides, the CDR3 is TGTGCCAGCAGTTTTCTCGTAGCGGGAGGCTTCTACAATGAGCAGTTCTTC. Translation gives CASSFLVAGGFYNEQFF.

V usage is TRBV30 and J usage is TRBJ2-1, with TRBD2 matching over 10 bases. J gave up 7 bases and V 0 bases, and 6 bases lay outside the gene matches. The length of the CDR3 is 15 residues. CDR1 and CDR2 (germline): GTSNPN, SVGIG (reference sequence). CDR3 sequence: CAWSVVAGGGNEQFF. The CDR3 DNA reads TGTGCCTGGAGTGTGGTAGCGGGAGGAGGAAATGAGCAGTTCTTC.

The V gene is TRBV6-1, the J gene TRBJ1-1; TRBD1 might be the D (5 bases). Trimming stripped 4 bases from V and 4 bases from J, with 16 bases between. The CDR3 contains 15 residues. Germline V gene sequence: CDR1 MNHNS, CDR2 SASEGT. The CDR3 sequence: CASSALLDSTTEAFF. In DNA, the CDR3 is TGTGCCAGCAGTGCTTTATTAGACAGTACCACTGAAGCTTTCTTT.

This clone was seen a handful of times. The CDR3 protein is CASSSGAGGPEQFF. CDR3 DNA: TGTGCCAGCAGCTCAGGGGCGGGAGGGCCTGAGCAGTTCTTC. V usage is TRBV11-2 and J usage is TRBJ2-1; 9 bases are shared with TRBD2. Germline loops: CDR1 SGHAT, CDR2 FQNNGV. V lost 4 bases, J lost 9 bases, and 7 bases stayed unmatched. The CDR3 has 14 residues.

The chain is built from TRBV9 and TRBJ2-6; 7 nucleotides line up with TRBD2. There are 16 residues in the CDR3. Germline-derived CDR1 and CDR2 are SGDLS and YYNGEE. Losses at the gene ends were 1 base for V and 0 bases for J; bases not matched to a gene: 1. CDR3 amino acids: CASSVSGNSGANVLTF. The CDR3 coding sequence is TGTGCCAGCAGCGTAAGCGGGAACTCTGGGGCCAACGTCCTGACTTTC.

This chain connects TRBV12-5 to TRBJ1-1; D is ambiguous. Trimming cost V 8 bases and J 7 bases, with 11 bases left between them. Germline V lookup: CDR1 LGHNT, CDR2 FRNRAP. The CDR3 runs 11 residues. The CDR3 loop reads CASRWEGEAFF. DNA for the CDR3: TGTGCTAGTCGCTGGGAGGGTGAAGCTTTCTTT.

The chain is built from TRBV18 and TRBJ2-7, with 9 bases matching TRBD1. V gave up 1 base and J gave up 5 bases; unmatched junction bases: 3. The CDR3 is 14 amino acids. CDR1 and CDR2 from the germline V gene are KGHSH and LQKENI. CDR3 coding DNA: TGTGCCAGCTCACCACGGGACAGGGACCACGAGCAGTACTTC. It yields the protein CASSPRDRDHEQYF.

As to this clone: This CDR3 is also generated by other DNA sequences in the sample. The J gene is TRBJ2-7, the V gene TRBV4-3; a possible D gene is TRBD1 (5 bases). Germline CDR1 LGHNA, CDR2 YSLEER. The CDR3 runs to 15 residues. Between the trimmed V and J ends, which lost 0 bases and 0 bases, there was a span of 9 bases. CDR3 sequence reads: CASSQDRGSSYEQYF. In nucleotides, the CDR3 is TGCGCCAGCAGCCAAGATAGGGGTAGCTCCTACGAGCAGTACTTC.

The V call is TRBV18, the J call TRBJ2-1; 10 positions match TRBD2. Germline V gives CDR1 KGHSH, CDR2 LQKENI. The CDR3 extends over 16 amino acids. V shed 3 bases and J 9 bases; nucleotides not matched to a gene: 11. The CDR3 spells CASSPPLAGAKGEQFF. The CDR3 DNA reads TGTGCCAGCTCACCGCCCCTAGCGGGAGCGAAGGGTGAGCAGTTCTTC.

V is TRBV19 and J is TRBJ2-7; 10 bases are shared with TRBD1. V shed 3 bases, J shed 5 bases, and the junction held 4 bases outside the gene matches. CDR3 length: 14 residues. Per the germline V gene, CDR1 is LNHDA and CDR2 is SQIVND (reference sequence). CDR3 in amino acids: CASSIRGQGDEQYF. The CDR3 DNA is TGTGCCAGTAGTATCCGAGGACAGGGGGACGAGCAGTACTTC.

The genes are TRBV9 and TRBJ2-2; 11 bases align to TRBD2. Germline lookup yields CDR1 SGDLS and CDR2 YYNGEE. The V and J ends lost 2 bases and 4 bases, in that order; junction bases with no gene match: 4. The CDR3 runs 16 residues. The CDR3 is CASSVTGTSGTGELFF. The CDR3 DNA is TGTGCCAGCAGCGTTACCGGGACTAGCGGCACCGGGGAGCTGTTTTTT.